The 23 T cell receptor beta chains below were found in one sample sequenced in a study of blood T cell repertoires in COVID-19. Using immunoSEQ multiplex PCR, the repertoire was profiled, and TCRdb retains in-frame clones only, with some absent. The repertoire holds about 130,000 clones, with 84% as singletons. Sequenced sample: peripheral blood. These receptor sequences come from a human donor in a cohort sampled during active COVID-19.

The gene calls are TRBV27 and TRBJ2-2; 9 bases line up with TRBD2. The germline gives CDR1 MNHEY, CDR2 SMNVEV (reference sequence). Trimming removed 7 bases from V and 5 bases from J; junction bases left unmatched: 8. The CDR3 runs 15 residues. The CDR3 nucleotides read TGTGCCAGCACCGGAAAGCGGGGGGTAACCGGGGAGCTGTTTTTT. Translation gives CASTGKRGVTGELFF.

This clone has more than one count but fewer than ten. The chain has TRBV7-9 and TRBJ2-1; D may be TRBD1 (6 bases). Trimming left V 7 bases short and J 5 bases short, with 18 bases between. Germline-derived CDR1 and CDR2 are SEHNR and FQNEAQ (reference sequence). The CDR3 has 15 residues. CDR3 nucleotides: TGTGCCAGCACCCTTACAGGGTTTCGGAACAATGAGCAGTTCTTC. Amino acids: CASTLTGFRNNEQFF.

This clone has a single count. The chain is built from TRBV9 and TRBJ1-2; tentatively, D is TRBD1 (5 bases). Germline V gives CDR1 SGDLS, CDR2 YYNGEE. The CDR3 runs to 13 residues. V lost 4 bases and J 4 bases, leaving 11 bases between the germline ends. CDR3 amino acids: CASSRLDSYGYTF. In nucleotides, the CDR3 is TGTGCCAGCAGCCGACTTGACAGCTATGGCTACACCTTC.

The sample holds one count of this clone. The chain carries TRBV4-1 and TRBJ1-2, with 12 bases identical to TRBD1. Germline V gene lookup returns CDR1 MGHRA and CDR2 YSYEKL. V trimming: 0 bases; J trimming: 1 base; junction bases outside the gene matches: 9. The CDR3 spans 19 residues. CDR3 nucleotide sequence: TGCGCCAGCAGCCAAGAGTTTCCGGGACAGGGGGCGGTTAACTATGGCTACACCTTC. It encodes CASSQEFPGQGAVNYGYTF.

The V and J genes are TRBV9 and TRBJ1-3, with D possibly being TRBD1 (5 bases). This CDR3 has 14 residues. CDR1 SGDLS and CDR2 YYNGEE come from the germline V gene. The V and J ends lost 5 bases and 3 bases respectively, with 12 bases between them. CDR3 in amino acids: CASRGQSDGNTIYF. Here the CDR3 DNA reads TGTGCCAGCAGGGGGCAAAGTGATGGAAACACCATATATTTT.

This clone was recorded once. This sequence joins TRBV5-1 and TRBJ1-1; TRBD1 aligns across 7 bases. Germline CDR1 and CDR2: SGHRS and YFSETQ. The J segment lost 5 bases and the V segment lost 0 bases, leaving 4 bases of the junction unmatched. The CDR3 extends over 14 amino acids. The CDR3 coding sequence is TGCGCCAGCAGCTTGGAAGGGGGCCGGACTGAAGCTTTCTTT. The encoded protein is CASSLEGGRTEAFF.

The chain uses TRBV12-3 or TRBV12-4 and TRBJ1-1; tentative D call: TRBD1 (6 bases). The CDR3 runs 11 residues. The CDR3 DNA is TGTGCACAGGGAATGAACACTGAAGCTTTCTTT. Translating it yields CAQGMNTEAFF.

A few counts support this clone. The J gene is TRBJ2-1, the V gene TRBV16; D not certain. V dropped 0 bases and J dropped 0 bases, with 6 bases sitting between them. CDR3 length: 15 amino acids. Germline V gene data show CDR1 as KGHSY and CDR2 as FQNENV. For the CDR3, the DNA is TGTGCCAGCAGCCAATCCTCAGGCTCCTACAATGAGCAGTTCTTC. Protein: CASSQSSGSYNEQFF.

This chain uses TRBV5-5 with TRBJ1-4; D gene unclear. The V gene lost 0 bases and the J gene lost 6 bases, with 15 bases spanning the gap. Per the germline V gene, CDR1 is SGHKS and CDR2 is YYEKEE (reference sequence). CDR3 length: 16 residues. Here the CDR3 reads CASSLEALYGYEKLFF. In DNA, the CDR3 is TGTGCCAGCAGCTTGGAGGCACTATATGGGTATGAAAAACTGTTTTTT.

The genes are TRBV12-5 and TRBJ1-1, with a tentative D call TRBD1 (5 bases). Germline CDR1 is LGHNT and CDR2 is FRNRAP. CDR3 length equals 13 residues. V was shortened by 5 bases and J by 3 bases, with 10 bases between the two germline ends. For the CDR3, the DNA is TGTGCTAGTGGTCCGGGGGGGGACACTGAAGCTTTCTTT. It is translated as CASGPGGDTEAFF. The whole variable domain, filled in from reference TRBV12-5 and TRBJ1-1, reads DARVTQTPRHKVTEMGQEVTMRCQPILGHNTVFWYRQTMMQGLELLAYFRNRAPLDDSGMPKDRFSAEMPDATLATLKIQPSEPRDSAVYFCASGPGGDTEAFFGQGTRLTVV.

This chain links TRBV9 with TRBJ1-3; 7 bases are shared with TRBD1. The trim removed 6 bases at V and 0 bases at J, leaving 18 bases unmatched. The V gene's germline CDR1 is SGDLS and CDR2 YYNGEE. This CDR3 has 19 residues. The CDR3 DNA follows: TGTGCCAGCACCCTCTATTCTCCCGCGAGGGACAGCTCTGGAAACACCATATATTTT. As protein: CASTLYSPARDSSGNTIYF.

This clone has only one observation. The chain couples TRBV7-2 to TRBJ2-2, with TRBD1 matching over 9 bases. V was clipped by 7 bases and J by 4 bases; unmatched bases: 7. Germline V gives CDR1 SGHTA, CDR2 FQGNSA. The CDR3 totals 15 residues. In DNA, the CDR3 is TGTGCCAGCACCTTTAGGGACAGGGTCACCGGGGAGCTGTTTTTT. Translating gives CASTFRDRVTGELFF.

The chain recombines TRBV3-1 (or the pseudogene TRBV3-2) with TRBJ1-1; D uncertain. V lost 1 base and J 3 bases, leaving 15 bases between the germline ends. Germline loops: CDR1 LGHDT, CDR2 YNNKEL (reference sequence). The CDR3 loop spans 16 amino acids. The CDR3 sequence: CASSQAAGGAYTEAFF. In DNA, the CDR3 is TGTGCCAGCAGCCAAGCGGCAGGAGGAGCGTACACTGAAGCTTTCTTT.

In this sample, this clone turned up once. The J gene is TRBJ2-5, the V gene TRBV11-1; 10 nucleotides agree with TRBD2. This CDR3 comprises 16 residues. Looked up from germline, CDR1 is SGHAT and CDR2 is FQDESV (reference sequence). V lost 5 bases, J lost 5 bases, and 11 bases stayed unmatched. CDR3 region: CASSVAAGGPFETQYF. In DNA, the CDR3 is TGTGCCAGCAGCGTCGCAGCGGGGGGGCCTTTTGAGACCCAGTACTTC.

The chain has TRBV7-9 and TRBJ2-1, with D possibly being TRBD2 (5 bases). The germline gives CDR1 SEHNR, CDR2 FQNEAQ (reference sequence). V was clipped by 3 bases and J by 9 bases, with 12 bases between them. The CDR3 runs 13 residues. As DNA, the CDR3 is TGTGCCAGCAGCTTCCTCCCGGGGAGTGAGCAGTTCTTC. Encoded protein: CASSFLPGSEQFF.

V and J are TRBV2 and TRBJ2-7; 8 nucleotides agree with TRBD1. The V gene end was trimmed by 2 bases and the J gene end by 6 bases; junction bases not matched to a gene: 6. This CDR3 comprises 14 residues. The germline V gene encodes CDR1 SNHLY and CDR2 FYNNEI. The CDR3 coding sequence is TGTGCCAGCAGTGAATGGACAGGGAAATCCGAGCAGTACTTC. It codes for CASSEWTGKSEQYF.

This sequence joins TRBV29-1 and TRBJ1-2, with D possibly TRBD1 on 6 matching bases. Trimming shortened V by 3 bases and J by 4 bases, and 6 bases separated the two germline ends. Germline V lookup: CDR1 SQVTM, CDR2 ANQGSEA. This CDR3 has 11 amino acids. The CDR3 here is CSVETGYGYTF. CDR3 in DNA: TGCAGCGTTGAGACAGGCTATGGCTACACCTTC.

Note on this clone: An end of the junction does not agree with germline; a read error may underlie this. V is TRBV6-1 and J is TRBJ1-4; no clear D. The CDR3 has 15 residues. CDR1 MNHNS and CDR2 SASEGT come from the germline V gene. The CDR3 nucleotides are TGTGCCAGCAGAGAAGATTGGGCGACTAATGAAAAACTGTTTTTT. Its translation is CASREDWATNEKLFF.

This chain links TRBV7-2 with TRBJ1-1; D not certain. V lost 1 base, J lost 1 base, and 7 bases lay in between. The CDR3 extends over 14 amino acids. CDR1 is SGHTA, CDR2 FQGNSA, per germline. The CDR3 DNA reads TGTGCCAGCAGCTTAGGACTTACGAACACTGAAGCTTTCTTT. The encoded protein is CASSLGLTNTEAFF.

The V call is TRBV5-1, the J call TRBJ2-3; possibly TRBD2 for D (5 bases). V lost 2 bases and J 4 bases, leaving 5 bases between the germline ends. The germline V gene encodes CDR1 SGHRS and CDR2 YFSETQ. CDR3 length: 12 amino acids. Here the CDR3 DNA reads TGCGCCAGCAGCTTCGGGGCAGATACGCAGTATTTT. Translation gives CASSFGADTQYF. The full variable domain, its missing parts supplied by reference TRBV5-1 and TRBJ2-3, is KAGVTQTPRYLIKTRGQQVTLSCSPISGHRSVSWYQQTPGQGLQFLFEYFSETQRNKGNFPGRFSGRQFSNSRSEMNVSTLELGDSALYLCASSFGADTQYFGPGTRLTVL.

The J gene is TRBJ1-3, the V gene TRBV5-1, with TRBD1 matching over 8 bases. Germline V CDR1 and CDR2: SGHRS, YFSETQ. The J segment lost 6 bases and the V segment lost 5 bases, leaving 7 bases of the junction unmatched. This CDR3 has 14 amino acids. CDR3 nucleotides: TGCGCCAGCAGTCTGGACAGGGATGAAAACACCATATATTTT. It specifies CASSLDRDENTIYF.

The V gene is TRBV6-6, the J gene TRBJ2-2, with TRBD1 matching 8 bases. Germline CDR1 reads MNHNY; CDR2 reads SVGAGI (reference sequence). V shed 6 bases, J shed 6 bases, and the junction held 6 bases outside the gene matches. The CDR3 has 14 amino acids. The DNA for the CDR3 is TGTGCCAGCAGAGACACAGGGGGTCCCGGGGAGCTGTTTTTT. Amino acid sequence: CASRDTGGPGELFF.

The rearrangement uses TRBV29-1 and TRBJ1-5; 8 bases are a match to TRBD1. V was clipped by 4 bases and J by 3 bases; unmatched bases: 5. CDR1 is SQVTM, CDR2 ANQGSEA, per germline. This CDR3 is built from 14 residues. The CDR3 is CSVVPQGANQPQHF. CDR3 nucleotide sequence: TGCAGCGTTGTCCCCCAGGGGGCCAATCAGCCCCAGCATTTT. The full variable domain, in which reference TRBV29-1 and TRBJ1-5 provide the parts outside the CDR3, is SAVISQKPSRDICQRGTSLTIQCQVDSQVTMMFWYRQQPGQSLTLIATANQGSEATYESGFVIDKFPISRPNLTFSTLTVSNMSPEDSSIYLCSVVPQGANQPQHFGDGTRLSIL.